Presented here are 3 T cell receptor beta chains from one specimen sequenced in a study of blood T cell repertoires in COVID-19. Only in-frame clones appear in the TCRdb table, and some are missing; sequencing was by immunoSEQ multiplex PCR. The repertoire has more than 85,000 clones, approximately 84% of them found once; the top ten carry roughly 17%. Material: peripheral blood. The receptors here all came from an older woman with acute or convalescent COVID-19.

The rearrangement uses TRBV12-3 or TRBV12-4 and TRBJ2-1; D might be TRBD2 (5 bases). V lost 7 bases to trimming and J lost 10 bases, with 14 bases between them. The CDR3 is 12 residues long. The CDR3 coding sequence is TGTGCCAGCATCCAAGGGCCGGGAGAGCAGTTCTTC. Translation: CASIQGPGEQFF.

The chain is built from TRBV21-1 and TRBJ2-2; the DNA was not compared with TRBD1, the D call given in the table. TRBV21-1 is a pseudogene segment. The CDR3 totals 15 residues. The CDR3 spells CASSTGQEYTGELFF. CDR3 coding DNA: TGTGCCAGCAGCACTGGACAGGAGTACACCGGGGAGCTGTTTTTT.

The rearrangement links TRBV2 to TRBJ2-7, with 15 positions matching TRBD2. Germline V gene lookup returns CDR1 SNHLY and CDR2 FYNNEI. The CDR3 is 17 amino acids. Trimming cost V 6 bases and J 0 bases; bases outside gene matches: 6. The CDR3 spells CASSRTSGGANSYEQYF. The CDR3 DNA is TGTGCCAGCAGCCGGACTAGCGGGGGGGCCAACTCCTACGAGCAGTACTTC.